This is a list of T cell receptor beta chains from one sample in a study of T-cell reconstitution after alpha-beta-depleted transplantation in children. TCRdb independently ran MiXCR on the PCR reads; one entry per CDR3 protein. The sample yields about 690,000 distinct CDR3 sequences, around a sixth seen once. This specimen consisted of PBMCs from the stem cell graft donor, obtained from the stem cell graft. All receptors derive from a human donor who donated a stem cell graft to a child with acute myeloid leukemia. Both conserved end residues are trimmed from each CDR3. The order of the fields is clone size, V gene, J gene, CDR3 protein. The size field is filled for only some rows; it gives once, few, many or a size class.

>.|TRBV19|TRBJ1-1
ASSIRGTTEAF
>many|TRBV7-3|TRBJ2-7
ASSKDTSYEQY
>many|TRBV12-5|TRBJ2-7
ASGSGQGAHEQY
>.|TRBV7-9|TRBJ1-4
ASSLTSRDEKLF
>.|TRBV7-3|TRBJ2-5
ASSQSGGRGQETQY
>.|TRBV7-2|TRBJ1-6
ASSLAPGTSSYNSPLH
>few|TRBV24-1|TRBJ2-5
ATSDARLAGGEETQY
>.|TRBV6-5|TRBJ2-7
ASSFGSEQY
>few|TRBV7-2|TRBJ1-5
ASSLDPGRNQPQH
>.|TRBV7-9|TRBJ1-1
ASSSPGTSMNTEAF
>.|TRBV7-2|TRBJ2-7
ASSLTRDFSYEQY
>.|TRBV20-1|TRBJ1-5
SARSGTRTAGNQPQH
>many|TRBV20-1|TRBJ1-1
SARSRRDTEAF
>many|TRBV20-1|TRBJ2-7
SASLASGGPYQY
>few|TRBV20-1|TRBJ2-3
SARLAGLQY
>many|TRBV29-1|TRBJ2-1
SVHQGGFEQF
>many|TRBV20-1|TRBJ2-5
SAQGPSGGRGTQY
>.|TRBV10-3|TRBJ2-5
AIRRTGRETQY
>many|TRBV20-1|TRBJ2-1
SADLGDNEQF
>many|TRBV20-1|TRBJ2-1
SARWLAGYNEQF
>many|TRBV20-1|TRBJ1-6
SAAHYRGGSYNSPLH
>many|TRBV29-1|TRBJ2-1
SVLRSGSYNEQF
>few|TRBV4-1|TRBJ2-1
ASSQTENEQF
>few|TRBV6-5|TRBJ1-2
ASSYSLAGGHGYT
>.|TRBV7-2|TRBJ2-1
ASSLSRGSQNEQF
>many|TRBV10-3|TRBJ2-2
AMGATNTGELF
>.|TRBV5-6|TRBJ2-2
ASSRRWTPLHRELF
>few|TRBV7-2|TRBJ2-5
ASSSPVDRWETQY
>many|TRBV6-5|TRBJ2-4
ASSWQQGNYIQY
>many|TRBV20-1|TRBJ2-7
SARILGQVRYEQY
>.|TRBV3-1|TRBJ2-7
ASSQEAGDAF
>many|TRBV15|TRBJ1-4
ATSYGVGTNEKLF
>.|TRBV5-1|TRBJ2-5
ASSTGQGRGAGETQY
>many|TRBV20-1|TRBJ1-2
SAISGLGYT
>many|TRBV7-2|TRBJ2-3
ASSLAAGGGLPNTQY
>.|TRBV20-1|TRBJ1-1
SARDLSKTGGGDRNTEAF
>many|TRBV7-2|TRBJ2-2
ASSLAGARELF
>few|TRBV7-9|TRBJ1-1
ASSSFGGMNTEAF
>many|TRBV10-3|TRBJ1-5
AISEAAENQPQH
>.|TRBV20-1|TRBJ1-5
SARDWSGTQYQPQH
>many|TRBV4-3|TRBJ2-1
ASSQVMRGSYNEQF
>.|TRBV24-1|TRBJ2-3
ATSDFTGTTDTQY